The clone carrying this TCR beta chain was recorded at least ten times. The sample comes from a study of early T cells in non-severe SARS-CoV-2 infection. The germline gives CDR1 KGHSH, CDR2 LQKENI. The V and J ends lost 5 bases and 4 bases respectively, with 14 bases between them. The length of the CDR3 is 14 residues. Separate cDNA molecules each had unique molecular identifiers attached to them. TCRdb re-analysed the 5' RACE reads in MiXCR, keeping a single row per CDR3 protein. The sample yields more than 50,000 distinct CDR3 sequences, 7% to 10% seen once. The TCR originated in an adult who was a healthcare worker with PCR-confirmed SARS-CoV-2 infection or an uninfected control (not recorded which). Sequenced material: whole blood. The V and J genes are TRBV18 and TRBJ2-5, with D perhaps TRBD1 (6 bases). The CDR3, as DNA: TGTGCCAGCTCAAAACAGGGTTTGGGAGAGACCCAGTACTTC. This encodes CASSKQGLGETQYF.